This T cell receptor beta chain comes out of a study of blood T cell repertoires in COVID-19. The wider study: From the United States, Italy and Spain came samples of acute and convalescent COVID-19. The analysed material was cDNA or gDNA that came from T cells, B-cell-depleted T cells, or PBMCs.

The authors' processing: Amplified reference gene primers provided the basis for estimating nucleated cell counts. Clones were sequenced by immunoSEQ multiplex PCR, and TCRdb holds only the in-frame ones, with some missing. V and J calls and clone size are those listed in that table; D and trimming were worked out from the DNA. The sample carries 73,000 or so clones, 70% to 75% recorded once. The source of this sequence is a man in his sixties with acute or convalescent COVID-19. The sequencing sample was made of peripheral blood.

The CDR3 coding sequence is TGTGCCAGCAGCTCCGGACAGGGACTGTTTTTT. Protein: CASSSGQGLFF. This chain connects TRBV6-5 to TRBJ1-4, with TRBD1 identical over 8 bases. The CDR3 sequence is 11 residues long. CDR1 is MNHEY, CDR2 SVGAGI, per germline. Unmatched junction bases numbered 4, after V lost 6 bases and J lost 13 bases.